This entry concerns a single T cell receptor beta chain. Its target is not known. Measured with immunoSEQ multiplex PCR; TCRdb has only the in-frame clones, and not every one. The data contain approximately 2.5 million clones, 93% of them singletons. The donors were all Caucasian adults (living in Nashville, Tennessee). The data were obtained in a study of shared clonotypes between healthy human individuals. Notes on the study in general: It was the few donors that limited the genetic and exposure-history diversity represented. Among non-shared clonotypes, generation probabilities were lower than among those shared by all four donors. Compared with memory subsets, naive subsets generally had larger estimated richness.

The CDR3 consists of 16 residues. Looked up from germline, CDR1 is KGHSH and CDR2 is LQKENI. The germline V and J ends were trimmed by 2 bases and 0 bases, with 11 bases remaining between them. This clonotype originated in a man aged 18 to 30 in good health. Some clones in this sample may be carry-over from other donors' samples. The specimen was naive CD4+ T cells from PBMCs. Subset defined: CD45RA+ positively selected. This chain uses TRBV18 with TRBJ1-3; the D is unclear. The CDR3 DNA follows: TGTGCCAGCTCACCATCTGTCCGGAGCTCTGGAAACACCATATATTTT. This encodes CASSPSVRSSGNTIYF.